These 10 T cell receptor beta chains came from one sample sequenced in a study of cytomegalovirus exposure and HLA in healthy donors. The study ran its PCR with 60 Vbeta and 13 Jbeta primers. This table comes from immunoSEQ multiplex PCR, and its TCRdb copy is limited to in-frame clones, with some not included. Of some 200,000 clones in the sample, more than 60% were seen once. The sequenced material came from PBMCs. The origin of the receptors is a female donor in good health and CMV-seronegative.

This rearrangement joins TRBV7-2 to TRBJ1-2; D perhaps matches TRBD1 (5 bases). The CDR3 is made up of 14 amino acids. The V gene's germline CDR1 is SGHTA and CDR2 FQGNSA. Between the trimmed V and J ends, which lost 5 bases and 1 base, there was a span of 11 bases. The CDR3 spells CASSVQGNNYGYTF. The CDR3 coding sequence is TGTGCCAGCAGCGTGCAGGGTAATAACTATGGCTACACCTTC.

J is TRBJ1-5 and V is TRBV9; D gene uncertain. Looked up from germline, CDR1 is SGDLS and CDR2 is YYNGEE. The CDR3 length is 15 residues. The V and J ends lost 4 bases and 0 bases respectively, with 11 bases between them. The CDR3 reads CASSPASDSNQPQHF. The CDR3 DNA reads TGTGCCAGCAGCCCCGCCAGCGATAGCAATCAGCCCCAGCATTTT.

The CDR3 reads CASSLKGTEFGELFF. The CDR3 DNA is TGTGCCAGCAGCTTAAAAGGGACTGAGTTCGGGGAGCTGTTTTTT. The chain uses TRBV7-3 and TRBJ2-2; perhaps TRBD2 as D (6 bases). The CDR3 consists of 15 residues. CDR1 SGHTA and CDR2 FQGTGA come from the germline V gene. V was cut by 1 base and J by 7 bases, with 13 bases left in between.

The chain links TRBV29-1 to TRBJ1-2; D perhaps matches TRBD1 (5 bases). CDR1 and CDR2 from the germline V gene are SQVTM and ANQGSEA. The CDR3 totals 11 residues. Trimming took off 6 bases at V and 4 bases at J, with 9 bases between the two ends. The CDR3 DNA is TGCAGCGTCCCGGGGGTCTATGGCTACACCTTC. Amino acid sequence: CSVPGVYGYTF.

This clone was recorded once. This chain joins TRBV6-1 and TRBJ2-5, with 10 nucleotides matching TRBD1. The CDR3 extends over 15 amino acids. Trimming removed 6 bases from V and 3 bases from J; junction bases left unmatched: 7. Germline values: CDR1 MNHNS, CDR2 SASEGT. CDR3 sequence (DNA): TGTGCCAGCAGAAAGACAGGGGGCACGAAAGAGACCCAGTACTTC. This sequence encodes CASRKTGGTKETQYF.

The CDR3 protein is CAWSLSDRDGTEAFF. CDR3 DNA: TGTGCCTGGAGCCTTTCTGACAGGGATGGGACTGAAGCTTTCTTT. The chain combines TRBV30 with TRBJ1-1; TRBD1 agrees at 7 bases. The length of the CDR3 is 15 residues. Germline CDR1 is GTSNPN and CDR2 is SVGIG (reference sequence). Losses at the gene ends were 3 bases for V and 5 bases for J; bases not matched to a gene: 12.

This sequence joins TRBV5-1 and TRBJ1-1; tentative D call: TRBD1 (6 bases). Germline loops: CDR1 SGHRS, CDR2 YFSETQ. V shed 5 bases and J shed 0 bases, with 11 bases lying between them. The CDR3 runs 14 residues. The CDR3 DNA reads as TGCGCCAGCAGACAGGGAATCATGAACACTGAAGCTTTCTTT. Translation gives CASRQGIMNTEAFF.

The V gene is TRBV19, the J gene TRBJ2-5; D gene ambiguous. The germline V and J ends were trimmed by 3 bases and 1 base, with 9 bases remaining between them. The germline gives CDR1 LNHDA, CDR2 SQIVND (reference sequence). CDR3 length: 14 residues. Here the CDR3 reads CASSIRGTQETQYF. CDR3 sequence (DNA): TGTGCCAGTAGTATTCGCGGCACCCAAGAGACCCAGTACTTC.

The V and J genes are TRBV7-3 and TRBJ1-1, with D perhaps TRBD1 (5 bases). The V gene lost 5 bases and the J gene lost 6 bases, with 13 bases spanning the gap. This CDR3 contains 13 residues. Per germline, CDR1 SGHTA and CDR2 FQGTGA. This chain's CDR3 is CASSRREGAEAFF. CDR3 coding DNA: TGTGCCAGCAGCCGCAGGGAAGGGGCTGAAGCTTTCTTT.

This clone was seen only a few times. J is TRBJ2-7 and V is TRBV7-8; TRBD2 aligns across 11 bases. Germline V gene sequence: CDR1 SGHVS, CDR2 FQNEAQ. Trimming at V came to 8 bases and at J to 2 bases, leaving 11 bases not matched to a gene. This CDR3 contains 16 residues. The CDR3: CASRQPGTSGTYEQYF. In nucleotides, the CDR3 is TGTGCCAGCCGACAGCCCGGGACTAGCGGAACCTACGAGCAGTACTTC.